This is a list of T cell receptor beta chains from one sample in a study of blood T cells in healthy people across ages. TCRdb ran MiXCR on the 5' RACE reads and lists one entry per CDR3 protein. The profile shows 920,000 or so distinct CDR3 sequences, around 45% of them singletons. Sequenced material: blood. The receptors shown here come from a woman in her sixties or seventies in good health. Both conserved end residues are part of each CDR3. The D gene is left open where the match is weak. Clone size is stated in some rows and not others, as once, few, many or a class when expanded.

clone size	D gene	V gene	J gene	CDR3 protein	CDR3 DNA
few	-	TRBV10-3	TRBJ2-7	CAIMRTSDYEQYF	TGTGCCATCATGCGGACGTCTGACTACGAGCAGTACTTC
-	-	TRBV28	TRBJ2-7	CASSLRFEYEQYF	TGTGCCAGCAGTCTTAGGTTCGAGTACGAGCAGTACTTC
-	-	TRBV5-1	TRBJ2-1	CASSLEQGITNEQFF	TGCGCCAGCAGCTTGGAGCAGGGAATAACCAATGAGCAGTTCTTC
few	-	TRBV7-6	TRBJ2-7	CASSQLQAYEQYF	TGTGCCAGCAGCCAACTACAGGCCTACGAGCAGTACTTC
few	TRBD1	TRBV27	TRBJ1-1	CASSTGTGVNTEAFF	TGTGCCAGCAGTACCGGGACAGGGGTGAACACTGAAGCTTTCTTT
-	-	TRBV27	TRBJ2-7	CARVGGSYEQYF	TGTGCCAGGGTAGGCGGCTCCTACGAGCAGTACTTC
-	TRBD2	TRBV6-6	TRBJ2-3	CASLREEGDTQYF	TGTGCCAGCTTGCGGGAGGAGGGAGATACGCAGTATTTT
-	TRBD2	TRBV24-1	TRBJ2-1	CATSEPTSGRMEQFF	TGTGCCACCAGTGAGCCGACTAGCGGGAGGATGGAGCAGTTCTTC
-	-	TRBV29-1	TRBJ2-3	CSAGWQGRDTQYF	TGCAGCGCCGGATGGCAGGGGAGAGATACGCAGTATTTT
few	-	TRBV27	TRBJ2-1	CASSLFRGEQFF	TGTGCCAGCAGTTTATTTCGGGGTGAGCAGTTCTTC
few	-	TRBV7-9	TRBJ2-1	CASSLRRGNQRASYNEQFF	TGTGCCAGCAGCTTAAGGAGGGGGAATCAGCGGGCCTCATACAATGAGCAGTTCTTC
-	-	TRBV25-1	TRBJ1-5	CASGTRGNQPQHF	TGTGCCAGCGGGACACGGGGTAATCAGCCCCAGCATTTT
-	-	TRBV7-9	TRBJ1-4	CASSPLSGGNLRSFEKLFF	TGTGCCAGCAGCCCCTTATCTGGGGGCAACCTTCGCTCTTTTGAAAAACTGTTTTTT
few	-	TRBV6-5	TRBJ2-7	CASSDLSIVPYEQYF	TGTGCCAGCAGTGACCTTAGTATCGTCCCCTACGAGCAGTACTTC
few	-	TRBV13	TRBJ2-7	CASSREDYEQYF	TGTGCCAGCAGTCGAGAGGATTACGAGCAGTACTTC
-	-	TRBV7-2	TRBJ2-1	CASSLTSQQGEQFF	TGTGCCAGCAGCTTGACCAGCCAGCAGGGTGAGCAGTTCTTC
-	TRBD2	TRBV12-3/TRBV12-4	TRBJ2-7	CASSPPRGLAGSYEQYF	TGTGCCAGCAGTCCACCCCGGGGGCTAGCGGGCTCCTACGAGCAGTACTTC
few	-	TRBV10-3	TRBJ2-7	CAISGTTGFNEQYF	TGTGCCATCAGTGGGACCACAGGGTTCAATGAGCAGTACTTC
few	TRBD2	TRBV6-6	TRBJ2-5	CASSYGSGGKETQYF	TGTGCCAGCAGTTACGGGTCGGGGGGGAAAGAGACCCAGTACTTC
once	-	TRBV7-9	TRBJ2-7	CASLRTTYEQYF	TGTGCCAGCCTCCGGACAACCTACGAGCAGTACTTC
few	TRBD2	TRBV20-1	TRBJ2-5	CSAQTSGQETQYF	TGCAGTGCTCAGACTAGCGGGCAAGAGACCCAGTACTTC
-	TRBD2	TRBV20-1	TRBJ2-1	CSASPSGMNNEQFF	TGCAGTGCTTCCCCTAGCGGGATGAACAATGAGCAGTTCTTC